Listed here is a single T cell receptor (beta chain). Original handling: It was from reference gene primer amplification that nucleated cell counts were estimated. Clones were read by immunoSEQ multiplex PCR, and TCRdb kept only the in-frame ones, dropping some. V, J and clone size are those of that table, while D and trimming were read from the DNA. The table has 220,000 or so clones, 80% to 90% seen once. This sample was taken from a study of blood T cell repertoires in COVID-19. Study background: Specimens from acute and convalescent COVID-19 originated in the United States, Italy and Spain. Nucleic acid was either cDNA or gDNA, and it came from T cells, B-cell-depleted T cells, or PBMCs.

The sequenced sample was peripheral blood. The TCR sequence derives from a man aged 45-60 years who had recovered from COVID-19.

The CDR3 sequence: CASSLVCVQGSEQYF. For the CDR3, the DNA is TGTGCCAGCAGCTTAGTATGCGTACAGGGGTCCGAGCAGTACTTC. The chain combines TRBV7-4 with TRBJ2-7; 7 bases map to TRBD1. The V gene's germline CDR1 is SGHVT and CDR2 SQSDAQ. The CDR3 contains 15 residues. V shed 1 base and J 6 bases; nucleotides not matched to a gene: 9.